Listed below are T cell receptor beta chains from one sample, sequenced in a study of T-cell memory formation after mild COVID-19. TCRdb reprocessed the 5' RACE reads with MiXCR, giving one entry per CDR3 protein. In the table there are 380,000 or so distinct CDR3 sequences, roughly 13% of which are singletons. Material: PBMCs or a T cell subset sorted from them (not recorded which). The origin of the receptors is a man aged 18 to 30 who had mild COVID-19 (a few samples of this study predate the infection). Cell type and time point are not known. The CDR3 runs from the conserved cysteine through the conserved F or W. The order of the fields is V gene, D gene, clone size, J gene, CDR3 DNA, CDR3 protein. The D gene is left open where the match is weak. Where a row states a size, it is once, few, many or the class of an expanded clone; other rows omit it.

>TRBV29-1|TRBD1|-|TRBJ1-2
TGCAGCGTTGATAAAGAGGGGACAGGCTACTATGGCTACACCTTC
CSVDKEGTGYYGYTF
>TRBV7-2|TRBD2|many|TRBJ2-3
TGTGCCAGCAGCCCCCCGGGACTAGCGCGCGGTACGCAGTATTTT
CASSPPGLARGTQYF
>TRBV5-1|TRBD1|many|TRBJ1-2
TGCGCCAGCAGCCCCGGGACAGACGGTGGCTACACCTTC
CASSPGTDGGYTF
>TRBV12-3/TRBV12-4|-|many|TRBJ2-4
TGTGCCAGCAGTCTATTAGCCAAAAACATTCAGTACTTC
CASSLLAKNIQYF
>TRBV6-5|TRBD1|few|TRBJ2-1
TGTGCCAGCAGGCGACAGGGGGACAATGAGCAGTTCTTC
CASRRQGDNEQFF
>TRBV28|-|-|TRBJ1-4
TGTGCCAGCAGGTACAAAACCCACAGCCTTAATGAAAAACTGTTTTTT
CASRYKTHSLNEKLFF
>TRBV20-1|-|-|TRBJ2-3
TGCAGTGCCGATAAAAGAGATACGCAGTATTTT
CSADKRDTQYF
>TRBV7-2|TRBD2|many|TRBJ2-2
TGTGCCAGCAGCTTATCTAGCGGGACAAACACCGGGGAGCTGTTTTTT
CASSLSSGTNTGELFF
>TRBV20-1|TRBD2|-|TRBJ2-5
TGCAGTGCTAGACTTTTCAAAATAGCGGGGGGCCAAGAGACCCAGTACTTC
CSARLFKIAGGQETQYF
>TRBV2|-|few|TRBJ1-2
TGTGCCAGCAGTGAAGCCGGGGACTATGGCTACACCTTC
CASSEAGDYGYTF
>TRBV5-1|-|many|TRBJ2-1
TGCGCCAGCAGCTCCAGGGGTGTTTCCTACAATGAGCAGTTCTTC
CASSSRGVSYNEQFF
>TRBV20-1|-|few|TRBJ1-2
TGCAGTGTGTGGGAAAATTTTAAGTATGGCTACACCTTC
CSVWENFKYGYTF
>TRBV6-5|-|few|TRBJ2-3
TGTGCCAGCAGCTCGGGCCAAAATGGGGATACGCAGTATTTT
CASSSGQNGDTQYF
>TRBV28|-|-|TRBJ2-3
TGTGCCAGCAGTTCCCCGGGGATGGCAGATACGCAGTATTTT
CASSSPGMADTQYF
>TRBV5-1|-|-|TRBJ2-7
TGCGCCAGCAGCTTGGGGACGGGCGGCGACGAGCAGTACTTC
CASSLGTGGDEQYF
>TRBV12-3/TRBV12-4|-|-|TRBJ2-6
TGTGCCAGCAGTTTAGAGGTCGGGGGATATTGGGGGGCCAACGTCCTGACTTTC
CASSLEVGGYWGANVLTF
>TRBV5-1|TRBD1|few|TRBJ1-2
TGCGCCAGCAGCGACCGACAGGGCGGCGGAGATGGCTACACCTTC
CASSDRQGGGDGYTF
>TRBV5-1|TRBD1|-|TRBJ2-5
TGCGCCAGCAGCTTGGCCGCGGACAGGGGGGGGGAGACCCAGTACTTC
CASSLAADRGGETQYF
>TRBV6-1|-|-|TRBJ1-5
TGTGCCAGCAGTGAGTCAGGGGTTCAGCCCCAGCATTTT
CASSESGVQPQHF
>TRBV4-3|-|many|TRBJ1-2
TGCGCCAGTCCTAGGATATCCTATGGCTACACCTTC
CASPRISYGYTF
>TRBV6-6|-|few|TRBJ1-5
TGTGCCAGCAGTCGCTCGGGACGGTATCAGCCCCAGCATTTT
CASSRSGRYQPQHF
>TRBV20-1|TRBD1|few|TRBJ1-4
TGCAGTGCGCCAGGGGGCGCGGGGGAAAAACTGTTTTTT
CSAPGGAGEKLFF
>TRBV6-5|-|-|TRBJ1-2
TGTGCCAGCTCACCCACCAGTCGGTATGGCTACACCTTC
CASSPTSRYGYTF
>TRBV3-1|TRBD2|few|TRBJ2-1
TGTGCCAGCAGCCAAAAGCCATTCGACCCTTGGGCGGGGGGCTCCTACAATGAGCAGTTCTTC
CASSQKPFDPWAGGSYNEQFF
>TRBV7-3|TRBD2|many|TRBJ2-5
TGTGCCAGCAGCTCCCGCCCGGTGTTAGCGGGGAACCAAGAGACCCAGTACTTC
CASSSRPVLAGNQETQYF
>TRBV4-1|-|few|TRBJ2-7
TGCGCCAGCAGCCAAGAACCGGGGGCTGCCTACGAGCAGTACTTC
CASSQEPGAAYEQYF
>TRBV4-1|-|-|TRBJ2-7
TGCGCCAGCAGCCAGTTCCCGAGCCACGACTACGAGCAGTACTTC
CASSQFPSHDYEQYF
>TRBV19|-|-|TRBJ1-1
TGTGCCAGTAGTAAGCCGGGGAACACTGAAGCTTTCTTT
CASSKPGNTEAFF
>TRBV19|TRBD1|-|TRBJ2-1
TGTGCCAGTAGTATAGAGGGACAGGGGACAAATGAGCAGTTCTTC
CASSIEGQGTNEQFF
>TRBV6-6|-|few|TRBJ1-2
TGTGCCAGCAGTTACGCGACAATTGTGACCTATGGCTACACCTTC
CASSYATIVTYGYTF
>TRBV24-1|TRBD1|few|TRBJ2-1
TGTGCCACCAGTGAACGGACAGGGGATGAGCAGTTCTTC
CATSERTGDEQFF
>TRBV12-3/TRBV12-4|-|few|TRBJ2-5
TGTGCCAGCACCAGGACAGACCAAGAGACCCAGTACTTC
CASTRTDQETQYF
>TRBV4-3|TRBD1|-|TRBJ1-4
TGCGCCAGCAGCCCAGACAGGGGAGGAAAACTGTTTTTT
CASSPDRGGKLFF
>TRBV5-1|-|few|TRBJ1-4
TGCGCCAGCCGGCCAAATAATGAAAAACTGTTTTTT
CASRPNNEKLFF
>TRBV4-3|-|few|TRBJ2-1
TGCGCCAGCAGCCGAAACCAGGGGCAAATTTCCAATGAGCAGTTCTTC
CASSRNQGQISNEQFF
>TRBV6-2/TRBV6-3|-|-|TRBJ1-1
TGTGCCAGCAGTTACTCGGGGATCAGGACCGTGAACACTGAAGCTTTCTTT
CASSYSGIRTVNTEAFF
>TRBV2|-|many|TRBJ2-3
TGTGCCAGCAGTAAAAGGAGAACAGGGTTTGATACGCAGTATTTT
CASSKRRTGFDTQYF
>TRBV7-3|TRBD2|-|TRBJ2-3
TGTGCCAGCAGCTTAATGACTAGCCTCACAGATACGCAGTATTTT
CASSLMTSLTDTQYF
>TRBV7-8|TRBD1|-|TRBJ1-1
TGTGCCAGCCGCTTAACAGGGGGCGGGACTGAAGCTTTCTTT
CASRLTGGGTEAFF
>TRBV7-9|-|-|TRBJ1-2
TGTGCCAGTGAGCCGGGGCGAGGTGGCTACACCTTC
CASEPGRGGYTF
>TRBV5-1|-|-|TRBJ2-6
TGCGCCAGCAGCGCGAGGGTAGGGACGCCTTCTGGGGCCAACGTCCTGACTTTC
CASSARVGTPSGANVLTF
>TRBV15|-|-|TRBJ2-1
TGTGCCACCCGCGGGTCCCGGGGGACGGTGGATGAGCAGTTCTTC
CATRGSRGTVDEQFF
>TRBV24-1|-|-|TRBJ2-2
TGTGCCACCAGCCACACTAGTTCGGGGAACACCGGGGAGCTGTTTTTT
CATSHTSSGNTGELFF
>TRBV4-3|-|-|TRBJ2-2
TGCGCCAGCAGCCTCCTCGGGGGCGCTGTGAACACCGGGGAGCTGTTTTTT
CASSLLGGAVNTGELFF
>TRBV6-5|-|-|TRBJ1-1
TGTGCCAGCAGTTATGGTCACACTGAAGCTTTCTTT
CASSYGHTEAFF
>TRBV5-1|TRBD1|-|TRBJ1-2
TGCGCCAGCAGCTTGGTGGGACAGGGGGTCGCCTATGGCTACACCTTC
CASSLVGQGVAYGYTF
>TRBV4-1|-|few|TRBJ2-2
TGCGCCAGCAGCCAAGCTGGGTGGGGATCCCGGAGACCCGGGGAGCTGTTTTTT
CASSQAGWGSRRPGELFF
>TRBV7-6|-|few|TRBJ2-5
TGTGCCAGCAGACGGGACCTCAGGGAGGAGACCCAGTACTTC
CASRRDLREETQYF
>TRBV6-4|-|-|TRBJ2-6
TGTGCCAGCAAATTCCTGGGACCGAACTCTGGGGCCAACGTCCTGACTTTC
CASKFLGPNSGANVLTF
>TRBV9|TRBD2|-|TRBJ2-5
TGTGCCAGCAGCCCCCCTGATGAGCGGGGGCAAGAGACCCAGTACTTC
CASSPPDERGQETQYF
>TRBV7-3|-|-|TRBJ1-1
TGTGCCAGCAGTCGGGGGGGGTCCATGAACACTGAAGCTTTCTTT
CASSRGGSMNTEAFF
>TRBV7-8|-|-|TRBJ1-5
TGTGCCAGCAGCAAAGGAAGAATGGGCAATCAGCCCCAGCATTTT
CASSKGRMGNQPQHF
>TRBV7-2|TRBD2|many|TRBJ2-5
TGTGCCAGCAGCTTAGACGCGGGGGGGCAGGAGACCCAGTACTTC
CASSLDAGGQETQYF
>TRBV5-6|TRBD1|-|TRBJ1-2
TGTGCCAGCAGCTTTATATCGGACAGGTGGTATGGCTACACCTTC
CASSFISDRWYGYTF
>TRBV7-8|-|-|TRBJ2-1
TGTGCCAGCAGCTTAGGGTACCAACGGGGAGGCTACAATGAGCAGTTCTTC
CASSLGYQRGGYNEQFF